This is a list of T cell receptor beta chains from one sample in a study of T cells in Graves' hyperthyroidism and ophthalmopathy. TCRdb re-analysed the multiplex PCR reads in MiXCR, keeping a single row per CDR3 protein. Of 300,000 to 450,000 distinct CDR3 sequences in the sample, roughly 25% were seen once. Sequenced material: blood. The receptor source for this set is a man between 50 and 59 years old with Graves' hyperthyroidism. CDR3s include the opening cysteine and the closing phenylalanine or tryptophan. A D gene is named only where the DNA matches it firmly. Clone size is not always given. Where it is, it says once, few, many or a class for expanded clones.

d_gene	v_gene	abundance	j_gene	CDR3nt	CDR3aa
NA	TRBV2	few	TRBJ2-1	TGTGCCAGCAGTGTCGAGACAGGAGACAATGAGCAGTTCTTC	CASSVETGDNEQFF
TRBD1	TRBV28	few	TRBJ2-3	TGTGCCAGCAGTTATAGGACAGGGGATTTGGCAGATACGCAGTATTTT	CASSYRTGDLADTQYF
NA	TRBV6-1	few	TRBJ2-7	TGTGCCAGCAGTGAACTCGAGCAGTACTTC	CASSELEQYF
NA	TRBV29-1	few	TRBJ2-5	TGCAGCGTTGGGAGGGGGGTGGGGGGAGAGACCCAGTACTTC	CSVGRGVGGETQYF
NA	TRBV7-9	few	TRBJ1-2	TGTGCCAGCAGCTTAGAAGAGGTCATCTATGGCTACACCTTC	CASSLEEVIYGYTF
NA	TRBV27	NA	TRBJ2-7	TGTGCCAGCGCAAGCGGCGGGGCAGGAGGCGAAGAGCAGTACTTC	CASASGGAGGEEQYF
TRBD1	TRBV11-1	NA	TRBJ2-5	TGTGCCAGCAGCGTCGGGACAGTTTACCAAGAGACCCAGTACTTC	CASSVGTVYQETQYF
NA	TRBV12-5	NA	TRBJ1-2	TGTGCTAGTGGTTTGGGGGGGAAATACTATGGCTACACCTTC	CASGLGGKYYGYTF
NA	TRBV6-1	NA	TRBJ1-1	TGTGCCAGCAGTGATTGGGGTTGGGCTGAAGCTTTCTTT	CASSDWGWAEAFF
TRBD1	TRBV7-2	many	TRBJ1-2	TGTGCCAGCAGCTTAGCGAGGTGGGGACAGGGGTATGGCTACACCTTC	CASSLARWGQGYGYTF
TRBD2	TRBV29-1	many	TRBJ2-3	TGCAGCGTCTTGTGGTCAGCGGGAGCCTCCCTACGCACAGATACGCAGTATTTT	CSVLWSAGASLRTDTQYF
NA	TRBV19	few	TRBJ2-3	TGTGCCAGTAGTATCGCGGAAGGGCATACGCAGTATTTT	CASSIAEGHTQYF
NA	TRBV18	many	TRBJ2-7	TGTGCCAGCTCAGGGGACTCAACCTACGAGCAGTACTTC	CASSGDSTYEQYF
NA	TRBV27	NA	TRBJ2-7	TGTGCCAGCAGTATACAGGGAATTTCCTACGAGCAGTACTTC	CASSIQGISYEQYF
NA	TRBV24-1	NA	TRBJ2-5	TGTGCCACCAGTGAAGGGCTCGAACAAGAGACCCAGTACTTC	CATSEGLEQETQYF
TRBD2	TRBV10-2	NA	TRBJ2-7	TGCGCCAGCAGTGACAACCCTATGCGGGAGTTATACTACGAGCAGTACTTC	CASSDNPMRELYYEQYF
TRBD2	TRBV5-1	few	TRBJ2-1	TGCGCCAGCAGCTTGGCAGCGGGGGGAGGGAATGAGCAGTTCTTC	CASSLAAGGGNEQFF
NA	TRBV27	NA	TRBJ1-5	TGTGCCAGCAGTCCCCTTCTGGGCAATCAGCCCCAGCATTTT	CASSPLLGNQPQHF
NA	TRBV28	few	TRBJ2-7	TGTGCCAGCAAAGCCGGGACGGGCCCCGACGAGCAGTACTTC	CASKAGTGPDEQYF
NA	TRBV7-9	many	TRBJ1-2	TGTGCCAGCAGCTTAACAGGTTCCTATGGCTACACCTTC	CASSLTGSYGYTF
TRBD2	TRBV20-1	NA	TRBJ2-4	TGCAGTGCTAGACCCCCCCCGGGGGGAGCCAAAAACATTCAGTACTTC	CSARPPPGGAKNIQYF
TRBD1	TRBV7-9	NA	TRBJ2-7	TGTGCCAGCAGCCAATCCGGGACAGGGGGGACCTACGAGCAGTACTTC	CASSQSGTGGTYEQYF
NA	TRBV27	NA	TRBJ2-1	TGTGCCAGCAGTTTAGTCGTCGGGACACCGACCTCTGATGAGCAGTTCTTC	CASSLVVGTPTSDEQFF
NA	TRBV6-2/TRBV6-3	NA	TRBJ1-5	TGTGCCAGCAGTAGCTGGGACCCTGGCAATCAGCCCCAGCATTTT	CASSSWDPGNQPQHF
TRBD2	TRBV20-1	few	TRBJ2-1	TGCAGTGCGGAGGAAGCGGGAGGGCCCAACAATGAGCAGTTCTTC	CSAEEAGGPNNEQFF
TRBD2	TRBV9	NA	TRBJ2-6	TGTGCCAGCAGCGTAGGGGGGGGAGGAGCTGGGGCCAACGTCCTGACTTTC	CASSVGGGGAGANVLTF
TRBD1	TRBV29-1	many	TRBJ2-7	TGCAGCGTTTCAGTTGTCCTCGGCATAGGGGGCGACGGTTACGAGCAGTACTTC	CSVSVVLGIGGDGYEQYF
TRBD1	TRBV6-1	NA	TRBJ1-4	TGTGCCAGCAGAACCGGGACAGGGGGGGAAAAACTGTTTTTT	CASRTGTGGEKLFF
NA	TRBV20-1	NA	TRBJ2-1	TGCAGTGCTAGGTCCTCAATTGGGGTAGCCTACAATGAGCAGTTCTTC	CSARSSIGVAYNEQFF
NA	TRBV11-3	many	TRBJ2-3	TGTGCCAGCAGCTTAGCCCGACAAACGCAGTATTTT	CASSLARQTQYF
TRBD1	TRBV10-3	NA	TRBJ2-2	TGTGCCATCAGTCCAGGACAGGGGATTATAGCCGGGGAGCTGTTTTTT	CAISPGQGIIAGELFF
TRBD2	TRBV28	many	TRBJ2-7	TGTGCCAGCAGTCTTCCGGGACTAGCGGGGGCCTTCTACGAGCAGTACTTC	CASSLPGLAGAFYEQYF
NA	TRBV14	NA	TRBJ2-7	TGTGCCAGCAGCCGGGGCGCGTCCCGTTCAACCCCCTACGAGCAGTACTTC	CASSRGASRSTPYEQYF
NA	TRBV18	NA	TRBJ1-4	TGTGCCAGCTCGGCGGGACATGATGAAAAACTGTTTTTT	CASSAGHDEKLFF
NA	TRBV18	NA	TRBJ2-7	TGTGCCAGCTCAGGCCTCGACATCTACGAGCAGTACTTC	CASSGLDIYEQYF
TRBD2	TRBV5-4	few	TRBJ2-3	TGTGCCAGCAGCTTGGTTTCAGGGACTAGGGTCCCGGATACGCAGTATTTT	CASSLVSGTRVPDTQYF
TRBD1	TRBV28	NA	TRBJ1-3	TGTGCCAGCAGTTTATTCGGGACAGGGAACACCATATATTTT	CASSLFGTGNTIYF
TRBD2	TRBV2	many	TRBJ2-3	TGTGCCAGCGGGGGGACTATCACAGATACGCAGTATTTT	CASGGTITDTQYF
TRBD2	TRBV20-1	NA	TRBJ2-5	TGCAGTGCTCAAGAAGGCTCCGGGAGGCTCCAAGAGACCCAGTACTTC	CSAQEGSGRLQETQYF
NA	TRBV12-5	many	TRBJ2-1	TGTGCTAGTGGTTTGGTGGCGGGGGCCAATGAGCAGTTCTTC	CASGLVAGANEQFF
NA	TRBV5-6	few	TRBJ1-2	TGTGCCAGCAGCCCGGGGAGCCAGTATGGCTACACCTTC	CASSPGSQYGYTF